These 10 T cell receptor beta chains were all obtained from the same sample, sequenced in a study of regulatory T cells in long-lasting Graves disease. Time point noted: persistent/refractory GD, antithyroid drugs over 5 years with positive TRAb. The authors made the TCR library using RNA they extracted from PBMCs. Assembly of TCR beta libraries relied on iRepertoire HTBI primers together with Arm-PCR of CDR3 regions. TCRdb used MiXCR to reprocess the multiplex PCR reads, holding one entry per CDR3 protein. In the table there are 600,000 to 850,000 distinct CDR3 sequences, 25% to 35% of which are singletons. This specimen consisted of peripheral blood mononuclear cells (PBMCs), obtained when the disease was refractory, from a patient treated with antithyroid drugs. Every receptor here comes from a female donor with Graves disease.

V gene TRBV5-1 combines with J gene TRBJ1-6; D unclear. The germline V gene encodes CDR1 SGHRS and CDR2 YFSETQ. Trimming removed 4 bases at V and 11 bases at J, with 16 bases between. This CDR3 spans 14 amino acids. The CDR3 region is CASSPDGQVPPLHF. CDR3 coding DNA: TGCGCCAGCAGCCCGGACGGGCAGGTTCCACCCCTCCACTTT.

V is TRBV5-1 and J is TRBJ1-1; 7 bases are a match to TRBD1. The junction had 11 bases not matched to a gene; V was cut back by 8 bases and J by 4 bases. Per germline, CDR1 SGHRS and CDR2 YFSETQ. There are 14 residues in the CDR3. CDR3 sequence (DNA): TGCGCCAGTTCCAGAGGGGGCGCGAGCACTGAAGCTTTCTTT. Protein product: CASSRGGASTEAFF.

There are a few counts of this clonotype. The chain combines TRBV2 with TRBJ1-3; TRBD1 is a possible D gene (6 bases). V lost 7 bases and J 1 base, leaving 11 bases between the germline ends. Germline assignment: CDR1 SNHLY and CDR2 FYNNEI. CDR3 size: 14 residues. CDR3 region: CASIHGTSGNTIYF. The DNA for the CDR3 is TGTGCCAGCATCCACGGGACATCTGGAAACACCATATATTTT.

This clonotype occurred a few times. The rearrangement uses TRBV9 and TRBJ1-1, with a possible D match to TRBD1 (5 bases). Trimming pared 3 bases from V and 0 bases from J, leaving 12 bases between. Germline V gives CDR1 SGDLS, CDR2 YYNGEE. This CDR3 is 15 amino acids long. This chain's CDR3 is CASSGPTDLNTEAFF. The CDR3 DNA reads as TGTGCCAGCAGCGGACCGACAGATTTGAACACTGAAGCTTTCTTT.

The chain links TRBV29-1 to TRBJ2-5, with TRBD2 matching 10 bases. V lost 5 bases, J lost 2 bases, and 11 bases stayed unmatched. The length of the CDR3 is 16 residues. CDR1 is SQVTM and CDR2 is ANQGSEA in the germline V gene. In nucleotides, the CDR3 is TGCAGCGTTAGTCAACTAGCGGGGTTCTTTCAAGAGACCCAGTACTTC. It specifies CSVSQLAGFFQETQYF.

V is TRBV2 and J is TRBJ1-4; 9 bases align to TRBD1. Per the germline V gene, CDR1 is SNHLY and CDR2 is FYNNEI. The CDR3 loop spans 17 amino acids. J gave up 6 bases and V 6 bases, and 14 bases lay outside the gene matches. The CDR3 is CASSLQPTGGDDEKLFF. CDR3 bases: TGTGCCAGCAGCCTTCAACCAACAGGGGGCGACGATGAAAAACTGTTTTTT.

The gene calls are TRBV15 and TRBJ1-4, with D perhaps matching TRBD1 (5 bases). The germline CDR1 and CDR2 sequences are LNHNV and YYDKDF (reference sequence). The germline V and J ends were trimmed by 0 bases and 7 bases, with 15 bases remaining between them. CDR3 length equals 16 residues. CDR3 sequence (DNA): TGTGCCACCAGCAGAGATAGCCCTCCCGGGGGTGAAAAACTGTTTTTT. Translation gives CATSRDSPPGGEKLFF.

The genes are TRBV5-1 and TRBJ2-7; D might be TRBD2 (5 bases). Trimming removed 1 base at V and 1 base at J, with 9 bases between. Germline values: CDR1 SGHRS, CDR2 YFSETQ. The CDR3 sequence is 14 residues long. CDR3 protein: CASSLKSGSYEQYF. Here the CDR3 DNA reads TGCGCCAGCAGCTTGAAGAGCGGTTCCTACGAGCAGTACTTC.

This clonotype has more than one count but fewer than ten. This chain uses TRBV15 with TRBJ1-1, with D unresolved. In germline, CDR1 is LNHNV, CDR2 YYDKDF (reference sequence). Trimming pared 2 bases from V and 7 bases from J, leaving 8 bases between. The CDR3 has 12 amino acids. In DNA form, the CDR3 reads TGTGCCACCAGCAGACTTAAAGGTGAAGCTTTCTTT. Its translation is CATSRLKGEAFF. Together with reference TRBV15 and TRBJ1-1, the CDR3 gives the full variable domain: DAMVIQNPRYQVTQFGKPVTLSCSQTLNHNVMYWYQQKSSQAPKLLFHYYDKDFNNEADTPDNFQSRRPNTSFCFLDIRSPGLGDTAMYLCATSRLKGEAFFGQGTRLTVV.

As for this clonotype: This may come from a read error, since a much larger clone is one base off. The chain joins TRBV12-3 or TRBV12-4 to TRBJ2-2; TRBD1 is a possible D gene (7 bases). Trimming took 5 bases from V and 4 from J, leaving 20 bases between them. The CDR3 is 17 residues long. CDR3 sequence: CASSPNRGGVVTGELFF. CDR3 nucleotides: TGTGCCAGCAGTCCGAACAGGGGAGGCGTGGTCACCGGGGAGCTGTTTTTT.